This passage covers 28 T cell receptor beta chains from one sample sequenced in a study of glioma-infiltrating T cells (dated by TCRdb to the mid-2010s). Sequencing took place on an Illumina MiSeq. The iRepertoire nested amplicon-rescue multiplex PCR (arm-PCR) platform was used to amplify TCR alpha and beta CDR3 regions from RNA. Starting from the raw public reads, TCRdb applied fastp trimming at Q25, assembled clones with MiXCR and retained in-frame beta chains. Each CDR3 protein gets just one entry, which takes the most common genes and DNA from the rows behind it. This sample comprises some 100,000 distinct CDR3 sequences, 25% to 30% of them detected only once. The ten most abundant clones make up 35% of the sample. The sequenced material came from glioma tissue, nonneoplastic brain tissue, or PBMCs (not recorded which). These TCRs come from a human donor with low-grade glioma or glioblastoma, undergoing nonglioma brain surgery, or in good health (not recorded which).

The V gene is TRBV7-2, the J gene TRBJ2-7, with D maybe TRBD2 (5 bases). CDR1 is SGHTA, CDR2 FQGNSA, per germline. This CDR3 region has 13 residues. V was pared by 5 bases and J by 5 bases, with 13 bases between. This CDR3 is CASSPDGIDEQYF. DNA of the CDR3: TGTGCCAGCAGCCCGGACGGGATCGACGAGCAGTACTTC. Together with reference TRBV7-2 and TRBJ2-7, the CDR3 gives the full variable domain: GAGVSQSPSNKVTEKGKDVELRCDPISGHTALYWYRQSLGQGLEFLIYFQGNSAPDKSGLPSDRFSAERTGGSVSTLTIQRTQQEDSAVYLCASSPDGIDEQYFGPGTRLTVT.

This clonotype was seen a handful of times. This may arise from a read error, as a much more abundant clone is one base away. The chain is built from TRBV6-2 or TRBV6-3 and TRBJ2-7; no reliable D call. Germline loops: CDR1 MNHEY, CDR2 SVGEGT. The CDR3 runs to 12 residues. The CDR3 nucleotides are TGTACCAGCTTAACTCAGCACTCGAAGCAGTACTTC. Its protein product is CTSLTQHSKQYF.

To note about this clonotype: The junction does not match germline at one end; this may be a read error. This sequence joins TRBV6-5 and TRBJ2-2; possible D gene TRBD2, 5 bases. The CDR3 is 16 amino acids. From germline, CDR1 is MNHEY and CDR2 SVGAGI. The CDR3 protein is CASSFPPGSNNGELFF. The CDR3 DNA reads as TGTGCCAGCAGTTTTCCCCCCGGAAGCAACAACGGGGAACTGTTTTTT.

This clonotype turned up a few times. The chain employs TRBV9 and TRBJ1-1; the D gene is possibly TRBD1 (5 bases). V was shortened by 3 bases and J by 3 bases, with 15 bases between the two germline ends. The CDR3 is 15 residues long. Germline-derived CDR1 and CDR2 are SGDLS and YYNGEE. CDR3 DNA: TGTGCCAGCAGCGCCCGACAGAGCCCTTACACTGAAGCTTTCTTT. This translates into CASSARQSPYTEAFF.

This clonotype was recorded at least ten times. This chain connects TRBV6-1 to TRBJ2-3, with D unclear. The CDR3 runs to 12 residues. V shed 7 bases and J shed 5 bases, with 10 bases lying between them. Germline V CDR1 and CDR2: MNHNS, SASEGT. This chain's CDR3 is CASTKGVDTQYF. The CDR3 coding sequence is TGTGCCAGCACGAAAGGTGTAGATACGCAGTATTTT.

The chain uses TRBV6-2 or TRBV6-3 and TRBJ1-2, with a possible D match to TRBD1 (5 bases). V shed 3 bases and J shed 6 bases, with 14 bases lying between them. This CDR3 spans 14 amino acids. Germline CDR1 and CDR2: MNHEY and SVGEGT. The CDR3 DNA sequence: TGTGCCAGCAGTTATGGAGGGGAAAGAGATGGCTACACCTTC. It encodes CASSYGGERDGYTF.

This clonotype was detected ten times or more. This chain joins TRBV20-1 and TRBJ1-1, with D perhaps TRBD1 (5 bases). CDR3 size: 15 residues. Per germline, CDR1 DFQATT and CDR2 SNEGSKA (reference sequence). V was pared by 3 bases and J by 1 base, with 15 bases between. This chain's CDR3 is CSASPAGRRNTEAFF. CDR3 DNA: TGCAGTGCTAGTCCGGCAGGGAGGCGGAACACTGAAGCTTTCTTT.

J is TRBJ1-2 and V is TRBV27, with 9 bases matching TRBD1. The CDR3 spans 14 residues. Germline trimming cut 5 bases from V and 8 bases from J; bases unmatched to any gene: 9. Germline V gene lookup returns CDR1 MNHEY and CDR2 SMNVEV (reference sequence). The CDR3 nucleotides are TGTGCCAGCAGTGCTCCGGGACAGGGTGGGGGCTACACCTTC. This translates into CASSAPGQGGGYTF.

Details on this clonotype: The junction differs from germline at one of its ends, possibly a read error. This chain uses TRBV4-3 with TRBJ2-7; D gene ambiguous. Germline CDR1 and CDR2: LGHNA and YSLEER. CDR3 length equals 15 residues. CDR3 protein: CASSQVGLSSYQQYF. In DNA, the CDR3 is TGCGCCAGCAGCCAAGTAGGGCTGAGCTCCTACCAGCAGTACTTC.

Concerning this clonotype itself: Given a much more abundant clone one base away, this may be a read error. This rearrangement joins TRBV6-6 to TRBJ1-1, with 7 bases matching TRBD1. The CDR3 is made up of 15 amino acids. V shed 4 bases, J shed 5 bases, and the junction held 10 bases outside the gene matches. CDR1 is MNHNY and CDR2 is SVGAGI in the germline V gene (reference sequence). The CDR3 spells CASSLAGTANTEAFF. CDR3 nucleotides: TGTGCCAGCAGTTTAGCCGGGACAGCGAATACTGAAGCTTTCTTT.

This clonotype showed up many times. CDR3 sequence: CSAGGKGKETQYF. The CDR3 coding sequence is TGCAGTGCTGGAGGGAAAGGGAAGGAGACCCAGTACTTC. The rearrangement links TRBV20-1 to TRBJ2-5; perhaps TRBD2 as D (6 bases). The germline gives CDR1 DFQATT, CDR2 SNEGSKA (reference sequence). Trimming stripped 5 bases from V and 5 bases from J, with 15 bases between. The length of the CDR3 is 13 residues.

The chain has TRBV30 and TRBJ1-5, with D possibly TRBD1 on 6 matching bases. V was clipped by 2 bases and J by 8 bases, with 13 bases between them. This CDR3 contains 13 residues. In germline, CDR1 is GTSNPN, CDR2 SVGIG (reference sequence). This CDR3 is CAWSHRDTEPQHF. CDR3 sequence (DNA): TGTGCCTGGAGTCACCGGGACACCGAGCCCCAGCATTTT.

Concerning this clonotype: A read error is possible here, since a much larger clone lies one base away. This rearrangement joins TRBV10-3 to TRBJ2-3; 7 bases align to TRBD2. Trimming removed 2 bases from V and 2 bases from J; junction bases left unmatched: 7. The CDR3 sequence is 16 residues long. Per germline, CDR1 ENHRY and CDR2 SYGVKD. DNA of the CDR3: TGTGCCATCAGTGAGACTATCGGGGGGATCACAGATACGCAGTATTTT. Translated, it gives CAISETIGGITDTQYF.

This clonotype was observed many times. CDR3 sequence reads: CASSGGLAVNEQFF. Here the CDR3 DNA reads TGTGCCAGCAGCGGGGGACTAGCGGTCAATGAGCAGTTCTTC. The chain has TRBV7-2 and TRBJ2-1, with 11 bases matching TRBD2. V shed 5 bases and J 6 bases; nucleotides not matched to a gene: 3. The CDR3 loop spans 14 amino acids. CDR1 and CDR2 (germline): SGHTA, FQGNSA.

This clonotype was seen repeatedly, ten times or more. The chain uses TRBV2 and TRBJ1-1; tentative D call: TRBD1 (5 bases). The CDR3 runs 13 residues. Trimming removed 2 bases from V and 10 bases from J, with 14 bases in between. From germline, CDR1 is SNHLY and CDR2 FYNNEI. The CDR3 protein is CASSENPQGSAFF. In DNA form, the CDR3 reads TGTGCCAGCAGTGAAAACCCTCAGGGTTCAGCTTTCTTT.

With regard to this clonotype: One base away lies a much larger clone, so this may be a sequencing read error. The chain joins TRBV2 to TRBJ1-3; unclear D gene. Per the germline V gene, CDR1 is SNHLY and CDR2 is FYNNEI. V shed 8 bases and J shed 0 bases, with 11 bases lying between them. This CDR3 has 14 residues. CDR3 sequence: CASSQMFSGNTIYF. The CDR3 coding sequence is TGTGCCAGCTCGCAAATGTTCTCTGGAAACACCATATATTTT. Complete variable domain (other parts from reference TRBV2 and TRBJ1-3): EPEVTQTPSHQVTQMGQEVILRCVPISNHLYFYWYRQILGQKVEFLVSFYNNEISEKSEIFDDQFSVERPDGSNFTLKIRSTKLEDSAMYFCASSQMFSGNTIYFGEGSWLTVV.

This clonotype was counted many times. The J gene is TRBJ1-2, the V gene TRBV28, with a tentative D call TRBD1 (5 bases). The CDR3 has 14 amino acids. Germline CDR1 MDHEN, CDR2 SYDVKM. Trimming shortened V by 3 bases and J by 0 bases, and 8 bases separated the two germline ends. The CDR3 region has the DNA TGTGCCAGCAGTTTGCCAGGGACTAACTATGGCTACACCTTC. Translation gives CASSLPGTNYGYTF.

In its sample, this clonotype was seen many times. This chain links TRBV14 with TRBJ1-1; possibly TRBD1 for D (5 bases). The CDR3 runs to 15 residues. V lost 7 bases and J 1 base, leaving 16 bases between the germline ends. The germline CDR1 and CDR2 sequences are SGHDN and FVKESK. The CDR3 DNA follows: TGTGCCAGCACGCTGGGGGGATCAAGGAACACTGAAGCTTTCTTT. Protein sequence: CASTLGGSRNTEAFF. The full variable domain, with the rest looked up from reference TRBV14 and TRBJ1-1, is EAGVTQFPSHSVIEKGQTVTLRCDPISGHDNLYWYRRVMGKEIKFLLHFVKESKQDESGMPNNRFLAERTGGTYSTLKVQPAELEDSGVYFCASTLGGSRNTEAFFGQGTRLTVV.

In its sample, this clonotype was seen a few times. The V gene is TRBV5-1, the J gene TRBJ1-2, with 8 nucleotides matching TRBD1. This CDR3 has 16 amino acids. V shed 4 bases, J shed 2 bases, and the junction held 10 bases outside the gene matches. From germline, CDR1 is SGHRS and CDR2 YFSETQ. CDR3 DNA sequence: TGCGCCAGCAGCCGGAATGGACAGGGAGACAACTATGGCTACACCTTC. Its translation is CASSRNGQGDNYGYTF. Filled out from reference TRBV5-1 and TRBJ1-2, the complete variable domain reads KAGVTQTPRYLIKTRGQQVTLSCSPISGHRSVSWYQQTPGQGLQFLFEYFSETQRNKGNFPGRFSGRQFSNSRSEMNVSTLELGDSALYLCASSRNGQGDNYGYTFGSGTRLTVV.

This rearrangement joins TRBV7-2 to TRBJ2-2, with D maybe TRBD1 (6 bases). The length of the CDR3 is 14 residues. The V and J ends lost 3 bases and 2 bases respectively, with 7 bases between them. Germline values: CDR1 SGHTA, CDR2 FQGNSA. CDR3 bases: TGTGCCAGCAGCTTGGGGGCTAACACCGGGGAGCTGTTTTTT. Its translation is CASSLGANTGELFF.

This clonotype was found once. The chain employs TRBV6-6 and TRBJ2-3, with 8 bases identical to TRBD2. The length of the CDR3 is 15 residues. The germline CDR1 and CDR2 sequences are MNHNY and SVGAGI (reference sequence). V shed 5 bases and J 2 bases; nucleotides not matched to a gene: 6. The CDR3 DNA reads TGTGCCAGCAGTGGGACTAGAGGCCCCACAGATACGCAGTATTTT. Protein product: CASSGTRGPTDTQYF.

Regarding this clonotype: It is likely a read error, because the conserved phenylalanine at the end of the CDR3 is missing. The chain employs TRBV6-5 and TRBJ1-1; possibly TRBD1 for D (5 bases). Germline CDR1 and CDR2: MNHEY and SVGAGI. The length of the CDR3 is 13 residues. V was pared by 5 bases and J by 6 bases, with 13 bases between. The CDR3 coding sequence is TGTGCCAGCAGTGGAAGGGGTGCCGCTGAAGCTTTCCTT. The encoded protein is CASSGRGAAEAFL.

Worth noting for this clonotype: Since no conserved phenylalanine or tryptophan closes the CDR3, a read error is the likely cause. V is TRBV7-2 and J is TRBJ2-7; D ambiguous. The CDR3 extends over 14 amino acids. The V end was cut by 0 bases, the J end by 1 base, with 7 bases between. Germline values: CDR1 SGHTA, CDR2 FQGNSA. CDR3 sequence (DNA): TGTGCCAGCAGCTTAGCGCGGAGTTCCTACGAGCAGTACTAC. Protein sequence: CASSLARSSYEQYY.

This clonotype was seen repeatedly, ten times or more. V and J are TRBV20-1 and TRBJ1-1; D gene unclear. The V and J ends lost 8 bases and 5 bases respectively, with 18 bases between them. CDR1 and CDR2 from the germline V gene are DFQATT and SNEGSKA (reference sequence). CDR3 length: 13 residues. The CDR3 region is CSSPSNSGTEAFF. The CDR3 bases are TGCAGTTCTCCGAGCAATTCCGGGACTGAAGCTTTCTTT.

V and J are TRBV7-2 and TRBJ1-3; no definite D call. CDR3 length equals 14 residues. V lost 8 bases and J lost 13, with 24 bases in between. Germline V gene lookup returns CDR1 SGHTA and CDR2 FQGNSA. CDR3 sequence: CASRSARPGNSIYF. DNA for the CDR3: TGTGCCAGCCGATCAGCGCGTCCTGGAAACAGTATATATTTT.

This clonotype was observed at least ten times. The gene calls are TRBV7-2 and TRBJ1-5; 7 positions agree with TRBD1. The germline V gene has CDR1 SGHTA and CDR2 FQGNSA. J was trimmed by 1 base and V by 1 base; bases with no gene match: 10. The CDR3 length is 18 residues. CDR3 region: CASSLGGQTPRSNQPQHF. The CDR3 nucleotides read TGTGCCAGCAGCTTAGGGGGACAGACCCCGAGGAGCAATCAGCCCCAGCATTTT.

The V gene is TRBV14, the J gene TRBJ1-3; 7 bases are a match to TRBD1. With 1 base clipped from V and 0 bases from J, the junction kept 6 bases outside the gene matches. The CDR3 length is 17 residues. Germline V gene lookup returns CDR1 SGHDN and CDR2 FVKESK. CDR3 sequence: CASSQGRTGFSGNTIYF. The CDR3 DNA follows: TGTGCCAGCAGCCAAGGTCGGACAGGTTTCTCTGGAAACACCATATATTTT.

The CDR3 DNA reads TGTGCCAGCAGTTACTCGAGTGTGACAGGGCCCCACGAGCAGTACTTC. Residues: CASSYSSVTGPHEQYF. The chain joins TRBV6-5 to TRBJ2-7, with 7 bases matching TRBD1. V shed 0 bases, J shed 5 bases, and the junction held 10 bases outside the gene matches. Germline CDR1 and CDR2: MNHEY and SVGAGI. The CDR3 length is 16 residues.